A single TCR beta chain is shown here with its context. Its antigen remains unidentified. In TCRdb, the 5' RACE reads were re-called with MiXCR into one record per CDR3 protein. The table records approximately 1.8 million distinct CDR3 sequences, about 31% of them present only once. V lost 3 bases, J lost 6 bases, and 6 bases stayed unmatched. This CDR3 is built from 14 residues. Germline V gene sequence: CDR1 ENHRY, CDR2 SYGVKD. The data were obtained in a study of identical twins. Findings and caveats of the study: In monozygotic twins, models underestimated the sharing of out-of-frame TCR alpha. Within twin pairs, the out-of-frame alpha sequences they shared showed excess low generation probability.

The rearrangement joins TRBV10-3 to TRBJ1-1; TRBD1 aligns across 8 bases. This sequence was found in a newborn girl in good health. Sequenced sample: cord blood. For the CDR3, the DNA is TGTGCCATCAGTGAACGACAGGGGTACTCTGAAGCTTTCTTT. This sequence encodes CAISERQGYSEAFF.